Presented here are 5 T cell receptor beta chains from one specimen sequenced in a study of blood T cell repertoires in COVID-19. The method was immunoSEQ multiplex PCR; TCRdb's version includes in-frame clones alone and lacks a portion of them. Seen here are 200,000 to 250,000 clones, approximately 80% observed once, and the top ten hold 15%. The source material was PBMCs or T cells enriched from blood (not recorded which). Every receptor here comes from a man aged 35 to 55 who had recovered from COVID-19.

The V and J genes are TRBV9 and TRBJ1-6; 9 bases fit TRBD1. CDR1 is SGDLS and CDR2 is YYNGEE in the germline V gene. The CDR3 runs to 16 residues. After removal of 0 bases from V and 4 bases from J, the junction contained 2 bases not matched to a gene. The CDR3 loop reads CASSVGTGDYNSPLHF. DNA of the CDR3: TGTGCCAGCAGCGTAGGGACAGGGGATTATAATTCACCCCTCCACTTT.

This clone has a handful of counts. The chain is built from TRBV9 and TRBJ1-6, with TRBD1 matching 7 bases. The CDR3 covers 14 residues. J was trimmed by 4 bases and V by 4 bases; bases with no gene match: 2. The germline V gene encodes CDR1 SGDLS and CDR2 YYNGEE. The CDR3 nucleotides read TGTGCCAGCAGCCGGGACAGATATAATTCACCCCTCCACTTT. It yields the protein CASSRDRYNSPLHF.

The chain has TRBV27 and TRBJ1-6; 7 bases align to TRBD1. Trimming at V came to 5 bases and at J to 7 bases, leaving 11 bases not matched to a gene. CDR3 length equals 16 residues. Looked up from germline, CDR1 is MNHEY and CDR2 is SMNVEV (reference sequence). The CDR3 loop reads CASSLRPGQTNSPLHF. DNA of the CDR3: TGTGCCAGCAGTCTGCGTCCGGGACAGACCAATTCACCCCTCCACTTT.

CDR3 region: CASSLVSGVGYTF. CDR3 in DNA: TGTGCCAGCAGCTTGGTTTCCGGTGTAGGCTACACCTTC. J is TRBJ1-2 and V is TRBV5-4, with unresolved D. V was trimmed by 0 bases and J by 8 bases, leaving 11 bases between them. Germline CDR1 SGHNT, CDR2 YYREEE (reference sequence). CDR3 size: 13 residues.

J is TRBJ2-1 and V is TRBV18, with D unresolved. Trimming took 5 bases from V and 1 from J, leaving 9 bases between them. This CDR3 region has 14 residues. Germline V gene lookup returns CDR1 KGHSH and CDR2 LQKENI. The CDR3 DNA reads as TGTGCCAGCTCAGTGACTGGGTCCTACAATGAGCAGTTCTTC. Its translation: CASSVTGSYNEQFF.